These 13 T cell receptor beta chains originate from one sample sequenced in a study of T cell repertoires in aging, cancer and after chemotherapy. TRB rearrangements spanning V, D and J were amplified using mixed TRB-A/B primers. TCRdb recomputed calls from the multiplex PCR reads with MiXCR, one row per CDR3 protein. Among just over 4,500 distinct CDR3 sequences listed, 21% were seen once. Peripheral blood genomic DNA, not sorted cells or RNA, was the template. Sample: blood. Every receptor here comes from a human donor with a blood cancer.

The chain uses TRBV12-3 or TRBV12-4 and TRBJ2-3; 9 positions match TRBD2. The CDR3 totals 15 residues. The V gene end was trimmed by 3 bases and the J gene end by 6 bases; junction bases not matched to a gene: 7. The CDR3 DNA is TGTGCCAGCAGTTTTTTTCGCGGGGGGGGGGATACGCAGTATTTT. Translation gives CASSFFRGGGDTQYF.

The CDR3 DNA reads TGTGCCAGCAGTTTTCTTCTGGGGGCGGATGAGCAGTTCTTC. Protein sequence: CASSFLLGADEQFF. The V gene is TRBV12-3 or TRBV12-4, the J gene TRBJ2-1, with a tentative D call TRBD1 (6 bases). The CDR3 totals 14 residues. V shed 3 bases and J shed 8 bases, with 14 bases lying between them.

By frequency in the sample, this clonotype is medium-sized (0.01 to 0.1%). The V and J genes are TRBV12-3 or TRBV12-4 and TRBJ1-1; the D gene is possibly TRBD1 (5 bases). The V end lost 8 bases, the J end lost 10 bases, and 14 bases lay between the germline ends. The CDR3 has 11 residues. CDR3 nucleotide sequence: TGTGCCAGCGGGGCTGGAGGGTTAGCTTTCTTT. Translated: CASGAGGLAFF.

Worth noting for this clonotype: This clone may be a read error of a much larger clone one base away. The chain joins TRBV20-1 to TRBJ2-1, with 11 bases identical to TRBD2. The germline gives CDR1 DFQATT, CDR2 SNEGSKA (reference sequence). Trimming took 5 bases from V and 11 from J; bases not matched to a gene: 14. The CDR3 runs 15 residues. The CDR3 spells CSAVLLAGVGSKQFF. CDR3 in DNA: TGCAGTGCTGTCCTACTAGCGGGAGTAGGTAGTAAGCAGTTCTTC.

The CDR3 region has the DNA TGTGCCAGCAGCTTCGGGGTTTGGAATGAGCAGTTCTTC. Translated: CASSFGVWNEQFF. This chain joins TRBV5-8 and TRBJ2-1, with a weak D call TRBD2 (5 bases). This CDR3 is 13 amino acids long. The germline V gene has CDR1 SGHTS and CDR2 YDEGEE. Trimming removed 2 bases at V and 7 bases at J, with 10 bases between.

V is TRBV13 and J is TRBJ2-3; D unclear. Germline values: CDR1 PRHDT, CDR2 FYEKMQ (reference sequence). Trimming left V 7 bases short and J 7 bases short, with 12 bases between. The CDR3 extends over 12 amino acids. CDR3 nucleotide sequence: TGTGCCAGCAATGCAGGTGGGTATACGCAGTATTTT. Translating gives CASNAGGYTQYF. Based on the CDR3 plus reference TRBV13 and TRBJ2-3, the full variable domain is AAGVIQSPRHLIKEKRETATLKCYPIPRHDTVYWYQQGPGQDPQFLISFYEKMQSDKGSIPDRFSAQQFSDYHSELNMSSLELGDSALYFCASNAGGYTQYFGPGTRLTVL.

Sample share makes this clonotype medium-sized. The V gene is TRBV18, the J gene TRBJ1-2; D unclear. The V end was cut by 3 bases, the J end by 1 base, with 12 bases between. Germline CDR1 and CDR2: KGHSH and LQKENI. The CDR3 sequence is 15 residues long. As DNA, the CDR3 is TGTGCCAGCTCACCTATGAACGAGGGTAACTATGGCTACACCTTC. Amino acids: CASSPMNEGNYGYTF. The full variable domain, completed using reference TRBV18 and TRBJ1-2, is NAGVMQNPRHLVRRRGQEARLRCSPMKGHSHVYWYRQLPEEGLKFMVYLQKENIIDESGMPKERFSAEFPKEGPSILRIQQVVRGDSAAYFCASSPMNEGNYGYTFGSGTRLTVV.

V gene TRBV12-3 or TRBV12-4 combines with J gene TRBJ1-2, with 12 bases lining up with TRBD1. The CDR3 covers 16 residues. Trimming at V came to 6 bases and at J to 7 bases, leaving 12 bases not matched to a gene. The CDR3 sequence is CASSPLLGTGGSGYTF. Written as DNA, the CDR3 is TGTGCCAGCAGCCCATTGCTCGGGACAGGGGGCTCTGGCTACACCTTC.

Turning to this clonotype: Just one base apart from a much larger clone, this may be a read error. The chain links TRBV5-1 to TRBJ2-5, with D possibly matching TRBD1 (6 bases). Trimming took off 3 bases at V and 3 bases at J, with 15 bases between the two ends. The CDR3 runs 15 residues. Per germline, CDR1 SGHRS and CDR2 YFSETQ. The chain's CDR3 is CASSSVGTPEETQYF. The CDR3 DNA follows: TGCGCCAGCAGCTCGGTGGGGACACCGGAAGAGACCCAGTACTTC.

The chain combines TRBV7-9 with TRBJ1-2; D perhaps matches TRBD1 (5 bases). The CDR3 has 14 amino acids. V lost 5 bases and J 0 bases, leaving 10 bases between the germline ends. Germline CDR1 SEHNR, CDR2 FQNEAQ (reference sequence). The CDR3 sequence is CASSPTTANYGYTF. The DNA of the CDR3 is TGTGCCAGCAGCCCTACGACAGCTAACTATGGCTACACCTTC.

J is TRBJ2-1 and V is TRBV12-3 or TRBV12-4; 10 bases fit TRBD2. V lost 6 bases to trimming and J lost 7 bases; unmatched junction nucleotides: 9. The CDR3 consists of 15 residues. CDR3 sequence: CASSRSGGARNEQFF. CDR3 DNA: TGTGCCAGCAGCCGGAGCGGGGGGGCCCGGAATGAGCAGTTCTTC.

This clonotype has a handful of counts. The rearrangement uses TRBV20-1 and TRBJ1-6, with a possible D match to TRBD1 (5 bases). The CDR3 loop spans 16 amino acids. The germline V and J ends were trimmed by 2 bases and 2 bases, with 13 bases remaining between them. CDR1 is DFQATT and CDR2 is SNEGSKA in the germline V gene (reference sequence). The CDR3 region is CSARSRGSTYNSPLHF. CDR3 DNA: TGCAGTGCTAGAAGTAGGGGCAGTACCTATAATTCACCCCTCCACTTT.

The V gene is TRBV15, the J gene TRBJ2-1; 10 bases fit TRBD2. Unmatched junction bases numbered 4, after V lost 1 base and J lost 1 base. Germline V gives CDR1 LNHNV, CDR2 YYDKDF (reference sequence). This CDR3 region has 17 residues. Written as DNA, the CDR3 is TGTGCCACCAGCAGAGGACTAGCGGGCCTATCCTACAATGAGCAGTTCTTC. This sequence encodes CATSRGLAGLSYNEQFF. Full variable domain (rest looked up from reference TRBV15 and TRBJ2-1): DAMVIQNPRYQVTQFGKPVTLSCSQTLNHNVMYWYQQKSSQAPKLLFHYYDKDFNNEADTPDNFQSRRPNTSFCFLDIRSPGLGDTAMYLCATSRGLAGLSYNEQFFGPGTRLTVL.